The 12 T cell receptor beta chains below come from one sample, sequenced in a study of beta chain features in type 1 diabetes. Broader study findings: Type 1 diabetes patients showed a moderate but significant shortening of TCRB CDR3s in all four CD4+ subsets.

These receptors have no identified antigens. The whole isolated RNA underwent reverse transcription, so sequencing captured expressed TCRB transcripts. The repertoire was sequenced with immunoSEQ multiplex PCR; TCRdb's copy has only in-frame clones and lacks some. This sample yields over 120,000 clones, of which around 13% are seen a single time; 1.3% belongs to the top ten. The sequencing sample was made of central memory CD4+ T cells from blood. The receptor source for this set is a young man with type 1 diabetes.

The V gene is TRBV30, the J gene TRBJ1-3; 10 positions agree with TRBD1. CDR1 and CDR2 from the germline V gene are GTSNPN and SVGIG (reference sequence). V shed 8 bases, J shed 4 bases, and the junction held 8 bases outside the gene matches. The CDR3 runs to 14 residues. In nucleotides, the CDR3 is TGTGCCACGACAGGGGGCCCTGGAGGAAACACCATATATTTT. The encoded protein is CATTGGPGGNTIYF.

This clone was observed a few times. The genes are TRBV30 and TRBJ1-1; the D is unclear. CDR1 and CDR2 from the germline V gene are GTSNPN and SVGIG (reference sequence). The CDR3 totals 12 residues. V was clipped by 1 base and J by 1 base, with 4 bases between them. The CDR3: CAWSERNTEAFF. As DNA, the CDR3 is TGTGCCTGGAGTGAGAGGAACACTGAAGCTTTCTTT.

This chain connects TRBV28 to TRBJ2-1; D is unclear. CDR3 length equals 11 residues. Per germline, CDR1 MDHEN and CDR2 SYDVKM. The ends were cut back, 3 bases at V and 8 bases at J, with 5 bases in the middle. This CDR3 reads CASSFGYEQFF. The DNA for the CDR3 is TGTGCCAGCAGTTTCGGCTATGAGCAGTTCTTC.

CDR3 nucleotide sequence: TGTGCCAGCAGCGTCGGACAGTCTGGGGCCAACGTCCTGACTTTC. It yields the protein CASSVGQSGANVLTF. The genes are TRBV21-1 and TRBJ2-6; the table's D gene call, TRBD1, was not cross checked with the DNA. TRBV21-1 is a listed pseudogene. This CDR3 has 15 residues.

V usage is TRBV7-2 and J usage is TRBJ2-1, with 7 bases aligning to TRBD2. This CDR3 has 16 amino acids. V gave up 3 bases and J gave up 2 bases; unmatched junction bases: 7. Germline V gives CDR1 SGHTA, CDR2 FQGNSA. The CDR3 region is CASSFVGAGAYNEQFF. As DNA, the CDR3 is TGTGCCAGCAGCTTTGTAGGGGCGGGGGCCTACAATGAGCAGTTCTTC.

The rearrangement joins TRBV18 to TRBJ2-3; D gene uncertain. The CDR3 has 14 residues. The V and J ends lost 2 bases and 0 bases respectively, with 6 bases between them. Per the germline V gene, CDR1 is KGHSH and CDR2 is LQKENI. CDR3 in amino acids: CASSPLRSTDTQYF. The CDR3 bases are TGTGCCAGCTCACCATTACGGAGCACAGATACGCAGTATTTT.

This clone has more than one count but fewer than ten. The chain uses TRBV19 and TRBJ2-7, with 7 bases identical to TRBD1. With 4 bases clipped from V and 6 bases from J, the junction kept 3 bases outside the gene matches. CDR1 and CDR2 from the germline V gene are LNHDA and SQIVND (reference sequence). The CDR3 has 12 amino acids. As DNA, the CDR3 is TGTGCCAGTAGTAGCGGACAGGCCGAGCAGTACTTC. Amino acid sequence: CASSSGQAEQYF.

The rearrangement uses TRBV28 and TRBJ1-4, with D tentatively TRBD1 (5 bases). Germline CDR1 MDHEN, CDR2 SYDVKM. The CDR3 sequence is 12 residues long. V lost 6 bases, J lost 6 bases, and 8 bases lay in between. CDR3 amino acids: CASSLGDEKLFF. The CDR3, as DNA: TGTGCCAGCAGCCTAGGGGATGAAAAACTGTTTTTT.

This clone was detected only a few times. The chain joins TRBV4-1 to TRBJ1-3, with a possible D match to TRBD1 (6 bases). Germline V gene data show CDR1 as MGHRA and CDR2 as YSYEKL. V gave up 8 bases and J gave up 6 bases, with 11 bases separating them. The CDR3 is 12 residues long. CDR3 nucleotide sequence: TGCGCCAGCGGAACAGGGTTAAACACCATATATTTT. Its translation: CASGTGLNTIYF.

The chain employs TRBV11-1 and TRBJ2-7; D might be TRBD1 (5 bases). The CDR3 is 15 amino acids. Trimming took 5 bases from V and 5 from J, leaving 19 bases between them. Germline V gives CDR1 SGHAT, CDR2 FQDESV (reference sequence). The CDR3 coding sequence is TGTGCCAGCAGCGCAACAAGACAGAATCCAGACGAGCAGTACTTC. Translating it yields CASSATRQNPDEQYF.

This sequence joins TRBV2 and TRBJ1-2, with D unclear. Germline CDR1 and CDR2: SNHLY and FYNNEI. This CDR3 comprises 14 residues. Deletions cut 0 bases from V and 4 bases from J, with 9 bases between. The CDR3 sequence: CASSEARLGYGYTF. The CDR3 DNA reads TGTGCCAGCAGTGAAGCGCGACTTGGCTATGGCTACACCTTC.

The chain employs TRBV12-2 and TRBJ2-3; TRBD1 was called by the table and not checked on the DNA. TRBV12-2 is termed a pseudogene. This CDR3 has 14 residues. CDR3 loop: CASRFDRLADTQYF. Written as DNA, the CDR3 is TGTGCAAGTCGCTTCGACAGGCTGGCAGATACGCAGTATTTT.